Shown below are 14 T cell receptor beta chains from a single sample sequenced in a study of shared clonotypes between healthy human individuals. The method was immunoSEQ multiplex PCR; TCRdb's version includes in-frame clones alone and lacks a portion of them. The table lists 2 million to 3 million clones, 93% of them singletons. Material for sequencing was naive CD4+ T cells from PBMCs. Subset meaning: CD45RA+ positively selected. The origin of the receptors is a man aged 18 to 35 in good health. Some clones in this sample may be carry-over from other donors' samples.

For the CDR3, the DNA is TGCGCCAGCAGCCAAGTAGGTGTGATCACAGATACGCAGTATTTT. Protein sequence: CASSQVGVITDTQYF. The gene calls are TRBV4-1 and TRBJ2-3; D remains ambiguous. CDR1 MGHRA and CDR2 YSYEKL come from the germline V gene. The V end lost 1 base, the J end lost 2 bases, and 10 bases lay between the germline ends. This CDR3 region has 15 residues.

The V call is TRBV7-2, the J call TRBJ2-1, with 16 bases lining up with TRBD2. The germline gives CDR1 SGHTA, CDR2 FQGNSA. The J segment lost 15 bases and the V segment lost 5 bases, leaving 10 bases of the junction unmatched. There are 15 residues in the CDR3. The CDR3 bases are TGTGCCAGCAGCCAGGGACTAGCGGGAGGGCCCGGGAGGTTCTTC. As protein: CASSQGLAGGPGRFF.

Details on this clone: The sample holds other DNA sequences that translate to the same CDR3. V is TRBV10-3 and J is TRBJ1-4; possible D gene TRBD1, 5 bases. Trimming cost V 0 bases and J 8 bases, with 13 bases left between them. The CDR3 spans 15 residues. Germline V gene sequence: CDR1 ENHRY, CDR2 SYGVKD. The CDR3 sequence: CAISESRRGNEKLFF. For the CDR3, the DNA is TGTGCCATCAGTGAGTCGAGAAGGGGAAACGAAAAACTGTTTTTT.

The J gene is TRBJ2-3, the V gene TRBV10-1, with 7 bases identical to TRBD2. Germline assignment: CDR1 WNHNN and CDR2 SYGVQD (reference sequence). V was clipped by 6 bases and J by 3 bases; unmatched bases: 12. CDR3 length: 16 amino acids. The DNA for the CDR3 is TGCGCCAGCAGCCCCGGTGGCGGGAGACTGACAGATACGCAGTATTTT. Protein: CASSPGGGRLTDTQYF.

This sequence joins TRBV30 and TRBJ2-2; a possible D gene is TRBD2 (6 bases). V was cut by 3 bases and J by 6 bases, with 11 bases left in between. Germline lookup yields CDR1 GTSNPN and CDR2 SVGIG (reference sequence). This CDR3 has 13 amino acids. The CDR3 spells CAWRSREAGELFF. The DNA of the CDR3 is TGTGCCTGGAGGTCGAGGGAGGCCGGGGAGCTGTTTTTT.

The CDR3 is CASSLELLSTEAFF. In DNA, the CDR3 is TGCGCCAGCAGCTTGGAGTTGCTGAGCACTGAAGCTTTCTTT. The J gene is TRBJ1-1, the V gene TRBV5-1; D is uncertain. Trimming cost V 0 bases and J 4 bases, with 10 bases left between them. CDR3 length equals 14 residues. Germline CDR1 reads SGHRS; CDR2 reads YFSETQ. The whole variable domain, filled in from reference TRBV5-1 and TRBJ1-1, reads KAGVTQTPRYLIKTRGQQVTLSCSPISGHRSVSWYQQTPGQGLQFLFEYFSETQRNKGNFPGRFSGRQFSNSRSEMNVSTLELGDSALYLCASSLELLSTEAFFGQGTRLTVV.

V usage is TRBV19 and J usage is TRBJ2-5; 9 positions agree with TRBD2. Germline loops: CDR1 LNHDA, CDR2 SQIVND (reference sequence). The CDR3 covers 15 residues. Trimming at V came to 2 bases and at J to 7 bases, leaving 8 bases not matched to a gene. The CDR3 protein is CASSITAGGPGTQYF. CDR3 coding DNA: TGTGCCAGTAGTATAACGGCGGGAGGGCCCGGGACCCAGTACTTC.

The chain joins TRBV19 to TRBJ1-5, with TRBD1 matching 7 bases. Unmatched junction bases numbered 12, after V lost 4 bases and J lost 9 bases. Germline CDR1 reads LNHDA; CDR2 reads SQIVND (reference sequence). This CDR3 contains 15 residues. CDR3 residues: CASSKEGRGGLPQHF. CDR3 DNA sequence: TGTGCCAGTAGTAAGGAGGGCAGGGGGGGTTTGCCCCAGCATTTT.

This chain links TRBV28 with TRBJ2-1, with TRBD2 identical over 7 bases. Germline assignment: CDR1 MDHEN and CDR2 SYDVKM. CDR3 length: 15 residues. Trimming removed 9 bases from V and 0 bases from J; junction bases left unmatched: 8. CDR3 loop: CASRDYPISYNEQFF. In DNA form, the CDR3 reads TGTGCCAGTCGGGACTATCCTATCTCCTACAATGAGCAGTTCTTC.

The CDR3 sequence is CASSDRVGEMSSTDTQYF. CDR3 in DNA: TGTGCCAGCAGTGACCGGGTGGGAGAAATGTCGAGCACAGATACGCAGTATTTT. The V gene is TRBV6-1, the J gene TRBJ2-3; possibly TRBD2 for D (5 bases). Per germline, CDR1 MNHNS and CDR2 SASEGT. The V and J ends lost 3 bases and 0 bases respectively, with 19 bases between them. The CDR3 is 18 amino acids.

As for this clone: One end of the junction is discordant with germline, which a read error may explain. The chain couples TRBV25-1 to TRBJ1-2; tentative D call: TRBD1 (5 bases). Germline assignment: CDR1 MGHDK and CDR2 SYGVNS. The CDR3 loop spans 16 amino acids. The CDR3 region has the DNA TGTGCCAGCACTGAAAAAAGACGGGGGTGGAACTATGGCTACACCTTC. It translates to CASTEKRRGWNYGYTF.

J is TRBJ2-3 and V is TRBV7-8, with TRBD1 identical over 7 bases. The CDR3 extends over 17 amino acids. Germline CDR1 is SGHVS and CDR2 is FQNEAQ. V was clipped by 1 base and J by 0 bases; unmatched bases: 7. CDR3 region: CASSLGAGGPSTDTQYF. The CDR3 DNA reads TGTGCCAGCAGCTTAGGGGCAGGGGGACCCAGCACAGATACGCAGTATTTT.

The chain is built from TRBV2 and TRBJ1-2, with a possible D match to TRBD1 (5 bases). Germline loops: CDR1 SNHLY, CDR2 FYNNEI. This CDR3 contains 15 residues. The V end was cut by 5 bases, the J end by 0 bases, with 13 bases between. CDR3 in amino acids: CASSNRGGANYGYTF. CDR3 in DNA: TGTGCCAGCAGTAATCGGGGAGGGGCTAACTATGGCTACACCTTC. The whole variable domain, remainder taken from reference TRBV2 and TRBJ1-2, is EPEVTQTPSHQVTQMGQEVILRCVPISNHLYFYWYRQILGQKVEFLVSFYNNEISEKSEIFDDQFSVERPDGSNFTLKIRSTKLEDSAMYFCASSNRGGANYGYTFGSGTRLTVV.

This clone was recorded only once. The V call is TRBV20-1, the J call TRBJ1-1; D gene ambiguous. This CDR3 spans 10 amino acids. The V and J ends lost 3 bases and 8 bases respectively, with 7 bases between them. Germline V CDR1 and CDR2: DFQATT, SNEGSKA (reference sequence). The CDR3 here is CSASRQEAFF. The CDR3 DNA reads TGCAGTGCTAGCCGACAAGAAGCTTTCTTT.